This TCR beta chain came from a study of T cell responses to AZD1222 COVID-19 vaccine. Study-level results: In the spike-specific TCR repertoire, nearly half reportedly target unmutated variant regions. Without day 14 samples, only post-peak T cell repertoires were studied.

The CDR3 runs 15 residues. The germline gives CDR1 SGHRS, CDR2 YFSETQ. With 0 bases removed from V and 7 bases from J, the gap between germline ends came to 13 bases. Some clones are missing from TCRdb's copy, which holds only in-frame ones; the method was immunoSEQ multiplex PCR. The table lists about 220,000 clones, under 95% of them singletons. Comment on this clone: Its antigen is as yet unknown.

The receptor was derived from an adult in good health. The material was peripheral blood, obtained on day 0 of MenACWY control vaccination. The rearrangement links TRBV5-1 to TRBJ1-4; D possibly corresponds to TRBD1 (5 bases). Written as DNA, the CDR3 is TGCGCCAGCAGCTTGGGGGGCGGACGAAGTGAAAAACTGTTTTTT. It specifies CASSLGGGRSEKLFF.